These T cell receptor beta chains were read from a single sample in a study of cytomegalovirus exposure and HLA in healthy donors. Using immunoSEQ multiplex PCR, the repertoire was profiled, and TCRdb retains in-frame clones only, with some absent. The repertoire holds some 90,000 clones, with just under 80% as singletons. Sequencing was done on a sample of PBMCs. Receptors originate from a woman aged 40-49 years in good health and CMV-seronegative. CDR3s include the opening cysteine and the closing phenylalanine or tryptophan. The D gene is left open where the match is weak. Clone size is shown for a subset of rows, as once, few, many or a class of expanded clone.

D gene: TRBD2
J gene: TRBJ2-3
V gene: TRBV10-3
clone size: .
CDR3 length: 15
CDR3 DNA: TGTGCCATCACGGCGGGAGGGCCGGGCACAGATACGCAGTATTTT
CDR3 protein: CAITAGGPGTDTQYF

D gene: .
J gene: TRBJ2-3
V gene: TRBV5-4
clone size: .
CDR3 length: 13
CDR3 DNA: TGTGCCAGCAGCTGGAGAAGGGGAGATACGCAGTATTTT
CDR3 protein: CASSWRRGDTQYF

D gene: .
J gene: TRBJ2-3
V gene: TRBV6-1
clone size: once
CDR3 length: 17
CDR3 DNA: TGTGCCAGCAGTGAAAGGGGCTGGGCACGGTTTACAGATACGCAGTATTTT
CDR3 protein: CASSERGWARFTDTQYF

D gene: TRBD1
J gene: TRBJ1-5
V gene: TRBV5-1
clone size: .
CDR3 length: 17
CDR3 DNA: TGCGCCAGCAGCTTAACAGGGGGCATGGGGAGCAATCAGCCCCAGCATTTT
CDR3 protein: CASSLTGGMGSNQPQHF

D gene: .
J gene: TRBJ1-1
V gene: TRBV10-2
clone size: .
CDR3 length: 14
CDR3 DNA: TGCGCCAGCAGTGAGTCGAGGATCTTCACTGAAGCTTTCTTT
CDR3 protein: CASSESRIFTEAFF

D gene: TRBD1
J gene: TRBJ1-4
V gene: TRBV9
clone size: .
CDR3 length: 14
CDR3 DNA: TGTGCCAGCAGCAGAGCAGGGACAGATGAAAAACTGTTTTTT
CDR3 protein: CASSRAGTDEKLFF

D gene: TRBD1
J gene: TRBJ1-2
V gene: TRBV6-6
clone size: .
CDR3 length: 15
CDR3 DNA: TGTGCCAGCCTTGGGACAGGAGACCCTAACTATGGCTACACCTTC
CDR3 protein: CASLGTGDPNYGYTF

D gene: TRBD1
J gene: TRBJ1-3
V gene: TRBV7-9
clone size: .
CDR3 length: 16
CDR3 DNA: TGTGCCAGCAGCTGGGCTGACAGGGCCCCCGGAAACACCATATATTTT
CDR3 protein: CASSWADRAPGNTIYF

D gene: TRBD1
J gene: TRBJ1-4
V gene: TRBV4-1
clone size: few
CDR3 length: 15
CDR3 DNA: TGCGCCAGCAGCCGGGCCGGGACAGGGTTTGAAAAACTGTTTTTT
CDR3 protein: CASSRAGTGFEKLFF

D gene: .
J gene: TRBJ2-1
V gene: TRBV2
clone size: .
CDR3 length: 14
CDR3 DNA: TGTGCCAGCAGTACTACCTTCTTTTACAATGAGCAGTTCTTC
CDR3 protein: CASSTTFFYNEQFF

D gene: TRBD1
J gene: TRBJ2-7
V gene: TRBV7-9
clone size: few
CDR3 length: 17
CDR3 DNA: TGTGCCAGCAGAAAGAGAGACGGACAGGGAAACTCCTACGAGCAGTACTTC
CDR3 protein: CASRKRDGQGNSYEQYF

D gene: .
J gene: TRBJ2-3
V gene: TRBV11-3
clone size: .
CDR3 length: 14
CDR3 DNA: TGTGCCAGCAGCTCGGGGGGCCTCACAGATACGCAGTATTTT
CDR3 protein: CASSSGGLTDTQYF

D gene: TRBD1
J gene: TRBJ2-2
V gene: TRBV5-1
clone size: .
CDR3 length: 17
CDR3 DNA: TGCGCCAGCAGTCTCCAGGGGGCTAGCCTGAACACCGGGGAGCTGTTTTTT
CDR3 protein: CASSLQGASLNTGELFF

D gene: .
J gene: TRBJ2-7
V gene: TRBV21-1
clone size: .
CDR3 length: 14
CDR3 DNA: TGTGCCAGCAGCAAAAACTCCCGGGGGTACGAGCAGTACTTC
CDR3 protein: CASSKNSRGYEQYF

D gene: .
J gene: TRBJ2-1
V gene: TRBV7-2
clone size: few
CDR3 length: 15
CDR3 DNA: TGTGCCAGCAGCTTTTCCGGAGGTGGCTACAATGAGCAGTTCTTC
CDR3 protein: CASSFSGGGYNEQFF

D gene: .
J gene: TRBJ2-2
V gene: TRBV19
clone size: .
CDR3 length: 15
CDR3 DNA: TGTGCCAGTGGCGGATTTACCGCGAACACCGGGGAGCTGTTTTTT
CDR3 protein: CASGGFTANTGELFF

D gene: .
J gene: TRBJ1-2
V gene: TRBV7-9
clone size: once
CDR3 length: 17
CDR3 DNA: TGTGCCAGCAGCTCGCAGCTTACAATACGACAGGACTATGGCTACACCTTC
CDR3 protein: CASSSQLTIRQDYGYTF

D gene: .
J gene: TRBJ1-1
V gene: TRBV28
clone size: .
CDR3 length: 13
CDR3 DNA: TGTGCCAGCCTTGGCAGGGGAGTGACTGAAGCTTTCTTT
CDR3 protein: CASLGRGVTEAFF

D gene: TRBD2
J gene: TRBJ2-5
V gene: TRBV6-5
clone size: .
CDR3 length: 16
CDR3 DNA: TGTGCCAGCAGTTGGCACGGGGGAGGGCCCAAGGAGACCCAGTACTTC
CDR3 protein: CASSWHGGGPKETQYF